This T cell receptor (beta chain) was recovered during a study of blood T cells in healthy people across ages. The use of a sample-barcoded 5' primer and a J-beta primer mix characterized a second PCR of 7 to 11 cycles. MiXCR was run by TCRdb on the 5' RACE reads, yielding one entry per CDR3 protein. This table has 650,000 to 1,000,000 distinct CDR3 sequences, 35% to 50% appearing once. This clonotype was found a few times. The germline gives CDR1 SGHTA, CDR2 FQGNSA. Trimming took 1 base from V and 1 from J, leaving 8 bases between them. There are 15 residues in the CDR3. The chain links TRBV7-2 to TRBJ1-5; no definite D call. Input material: blood. The sequence was collected from a man of 80 years or more in good health. The DNA of the CDR3 is TGTGCCAGCAGCTTAGGTGGACCGAGCAATCAGCCCCAGCATTTT. It codes for CASSLGGPSNQPQHF.